Here is one TCR beta chain with its context. These data originate in a study of blood T cell repertoires in COVID-19. In the study overall: T cells, B-cell-depleted T cells, or PBMCs supplied cDNA or gDNA.

The method was immunoSEQ multiplex PCR; TCRdb's version includes in-frame clones alone and lacks a portion of them. The sample has hundreds of thousands of clones; 85% to 90% are singletons. Cohort allocation depended upon clinical history that participants reported. This TCR was sampled from a middle-aged man who had recovered from COVID-19. The sequenced sample consisted of PBMCs or T cells enriched from blood (not recorded which).

DNA of the CDR3: TGTGCCAGCAGCTCTCAGGGGGGAGAAGCTTTCTTT. Amino acids: CASSSQGGEAFF. The chain links TRBV11-3 to TRBJ1-1; TRBD1 aligns across 7 bases. Germline V gene data show CDR1 as SGHNT and CDR2 as YENEEA. This CDR3 has 12 amino acids. V was clipped by 4 bases and J by 8 bases; unmatched bases: 4.